This is a list of T cell receptor beta chains from one sample in a study of blood T cell repertoires in COVID-19. Sequencing was performed with immunoSEQ multiplex PCR; in TCRdb, only in-frame clones are kept and a portion is missing. The sample lists about 110,000 clones, approximately 78% occurring once. Specimen: peripheral blood. These receptors all stem from a man aged 65-85 years with acute or convalescent COVID-19. The CDR3 runs from the conserved cysteine through the conserved F or W. D genes are given only for firm matches.

v_call	d_call	j_call	cdr3_nt	cdr3_aa
TRBV29-1	NA	TRBJ1-1	TGCAGCGTTGTTGCCAGGGAAAGAATAAACACTGAAGCTTTCTTT	CSVVARERINTEAFF
TRBV19	NA	TRBJ1-6	TGTGCCAGTAGTATGGACACACCGCCGGGTTCACCCCTCCACTTT	CASSMDTPPGSPLHF
TRBV11-2	NA	TRBJ1-2	TGTGCCAGCACCTCTTCTGGACAGACCCTTTATGGCTACACCTTC	CASTSSGQTLYGYTF
TRBV9	TRBD2	TRBJ2-7	TGTGCCAGCAGCGTAGTCCCAGCGGGGGGGACCCACGAGCAGTACTTC	CASSVVPAGGTHEQYF
TRBV28	TRBD1	TRBJ2-2	TGTGCCAGCAGTTCCAGGGGGCGCACCGGGGAGCTGTTTTTT	CASSSRGRTGELFF
TRBV28	TRBD2	TRBJ2-1	TGTGCCAGCAGTTTGATAAGCGGGGGGAACAATGAGCAGTTCTTC	CASSLISGGNNEQFF
TRBV6-5	TRBD1	TRBJ2-1	TGTGCCAGCAGTAGACAGGGGCCCTACAATGAGCAGTTCTTC	CASSRQGPYNEQFF
TRBV5-1	NA	TRBJ2-2	TGCGCCAGCAGCTTGGCCACAGGGCTGGGGAACACCGGGGAGCTGTTTTTT	CASSLATGLGNTGELFF
TRBV14	NA	TRBJ1-1	TGTGCCAGCAGCCGAAACCGGGGGGGGAACACTGAAGCTTTCTTT	CASSRNRGGNTEAFF
TRBV12-5	NA	TRBJ1-1	TGTGCTAGTGCCGAGGACCGAGGGGGGAACACTGAAGCTTTCTTT	CASAEDRGGNTEAFF